Reported below is one TCR beta chain. This sample is part of a study of blood T cell repertoires in COVID-19. Study details: From T cells, B-cell-depleted T cells, or PBMCs came the material, which was cDNA or gDNA.

Trimming took off 4 bases at V and 0 bases at J, with 19 bases between the two ends. This CDR3 has 17 residues. Germline V gene lookup returns CDR1 LGHNA and CDR2 YNFKEQ. Repertoires were generated with immunoSEQ multiplex PCR, while TCRdb's copy carries only in-frame clones and drops some. The sample records under 150,000 clones, approximately 86% being singletons. J is TRBJ2-7 and V is TRBV4-2; the D gene is possibly TRBD2 (6 bases). Sequencing input: PBMCs or T cells enriched from blood (not recorded which). The TCR originated in a woman between 50 and 59 years old who had recovered from COVID-19. CDR3 residues: CASSPLEGGDLSYEQYF. The CDR3 nucleotides read TGTGCCAGCAGCCCCTTGGAGGGCGGGGACCTCTCCTACGAGCAGTACTTC.